These 24 T cell receptor beta chains originate from one sample sequenced in a study of technical replicates of blood from a few donors. TCRdb's table, derived via immunoSEQ multiplex PCR, lists solely in-frame clones and lacks some. The sample carries roughly 15,000 clones, roughly 84% recorded once. The sequenced material came from PBMCs. The receptors were gathered from a human donor in good health.

The V gene is TRBV19, the J gene TRBJ2-1; TRBD2 aligns across 11 bases. The CDR3 contains 16 residues. Trimming at V came to 5 bases and at J to 7 bases, leaving 10 bases not matched to a gene. Per the germline V gene, CDR1 is LNHDA and CDR2 is SQIVND (reference sequence). The CDR3 loop is CASSPRGSGRGNEQFF. The DNA for the CDR3 is TGTGCCAGTAGTCCTCGGGGTAGCGGGAGGGGGAATGAGCAGTTCTTC.

This sequence joins TRBV7-8 and TRBJ2-3; no clear D. This CDR3 spans 12 amino acids. Germline V gene sequence: CDR1 SGHVS, CDR2 FQNEAQ. CDR3 nucleotide sequence: TGTGTTGTTTATACTAGCACAGATACGCAGTATTTT. Translated, it gives CVVYTSTDTQYF. Using reference TRBV7-8 and TRBJ2-3 for the parts outside the CDR3, the full variable domain is GAGVSQSPRYKVAKRGQDVALRCDPISGHVSLFWYQQALGQGPEFLTYFQNEAQLDKSGLPSDRFFAERPEGSVSTLKIQRTQQEDSAVYLCVVYTSTDTQYFGPGTRLTVL.

This clone was seen just once. Germline and junction disagree at one end, which may indicate a read error. CDR3 loop: CAGSLAEGNTGELFF. The CDR3 nucleotides read TGCGCCGGCAGCCTAGCGGAGGGGAACACCGGGGAGCTGTTTTTT. This chain connects TRBV5-1 to TRBJ2-2; 7 bases agree with TRBD2. Per germline, CDR1 SGHRS and CDR2 YFSETQ. CDR3 length equals 15 residues.

The chain employs TRBV4-2 and TRBJ2-7; 7 bases map to TRBD2. V was clipped by 0 bases and J by 7 bases; unmatched bases: 9. Germline CDR1 is LGHNA and CDR2 is YNFKEQ. This CDR3 is 15 amino acids long. DNA of the CDR3: TGTGCCAGCAGCCAAGATGGGGGAGGGCCGGAGGAGCAGTACTTC. Translating it yields CASSQDGGGPEEQYF.

The V gene is TRBV30, the J gene TRBJ1-2; D gene uncertain. V was trimmed by 3 bases and J by 6 bases, leaving 8 bases between them. CDR3 length equals 11 residues. CDR1 and CDR2 from the germline V gene are GTSNPN and SVGIG (reference sequence). CDR3 in DNA: TGTGCCTGGAGGAGAGGCAATGGCTACACCTTC. Translation gives CAWRRGNGYTF. Full variable domain (remainder filled in from reference TRBV30 and TRBJ1-2): SQTIHQWPATLVQPVGSPLSLECTVEGTSNPNLYWYRQAAGRGLQLLFYSVGIGQISSEVPQNLSASRPQDRQFILSSKKLLLSDSGFYLCAWRRGNGYTFGSGTRLTVV.

The V gene is TRBV5-5, the J gene TRBJ2-7, with a possible D match to TRBD2 (6 bases). The V gene's germline CDR1 is SGHKS and CDR2 YYEKEE (reference sequence). CDR3 size: 16 residues. Trimming removed 1 base at V and 4 bases at J, with 18 bases between. DNA of the CDR3: TGTGCCAGCAGCTTGTCCGGGAGACCAATGCCTTACGAGCAGTACTTC. It yields the protein CASSLSGRPMPYEQYF.

The chain recombines TRBV6-1 with TRBJ2-2; TRBD1 agrees at 8 bases. In germline, CDR1 is MNHNS, CDR2 SASEGT. This CDR3 has 15 residues. The trim removed 4 bases at V and 5 bases at J, leaving 6 bases unmatched. In nucleotides, the CDR3 is TGTGCCAGCAGTGGGTCAGGGGGCGAAACCGGGGAGCTGTTTTTT. It is translated as CASSGSGGETGELFF.

This clone was observed a single time. This sequence joins TRBV6-1 and TRBJ1-1; no clear D gene. CDR1 and CDR2 from the germline V gene are MNHNS and SASEGT. Trimming shortened V by 0 bases and J by 5 bases, and 7 bases separated the two germline ends. The CDR3 extends over 13 amino acids. CDR3 sequence: CASSEAGRTEAFF. CDR3 nucleotide sequence: TGTGCCAGCAGTGAAGCGGGGAGGACTGAAGCTTTCTTT.

V is TRBV11-2 and J is TRBJ2-1, with D tentatively TRBD2 (6 bases). V lost 7 bases and J 0 bases, leaving 16 bases between the germline ends. This CDR3 contains 16 residues. Germline V gene sequence: CDR1 SGHAT, CDR2 FQNNGV. CDR3 sequence: CASTSGGSSSYNEQFF. CDR3 bases: TGTGCCAGCACGTCCGGAGGGTCGAGCTCCTACAATGAGCAGTTCTTC. Using reference TRBV11-2 and TRBJ2-1 for the parts outside the CDR3, the full variable domain is EAGVAQSPRYKIIEKRQSVAFWCNPISGHATLYWYQQILGQGPKLLIQFQNNGVVDDSQLPKDRFSAERLKGVDSTLKIQPAKLEDSAVYLCASTSGGSSSYNEQFFGPGTRLTVL.

The rearrangement uses TRBV27 and TRBJ2-7; the match to TRBD1 covers 9 bases. V lost 2 bases and J lost 5; bases outside the gene matches: 7. CDR3 size: 15 residues. Germline V gives CDR1 MNHEY, CDR2 SMNVEV (reference sequence). This CDR3 is CASSLLPGQGDEQYF. For the CDR3, the DNA is TGTGCCAGCAGTTTACTCCCGGGACAGGGCGACGAGCAGTACTTC.

The genes are TRBV27 and TRBJ2-3; D is undetermined. Per germline, CDR1 MNHEY and CDR2 SMNVEV (reference sequence). The CDR3 consists of 15 residues. With 0 bases removed from V and 6 bases from J, the gap between germline ends came to 13 bases. The CDR3 here is CASSLSPLPRDTQYF. The CDR3 coding sequence is TGTGCCAGCAGTTTATCACCCCTCCCCAGGGATACGCAGTATTTT.

The genes are TRBV28 and TRBJ2-7; D gene ambiguous. CDR1 is MDHEN and CDR2 is SYDVKM in the germline V gene. The CDR3 loop spans 11 amino acids. V was shortened by 4 bases and J by 5 bases, with 6 bases between the two germline ends. CDR3 DNA sequence: TGTGCCAGCAGTTACCAGAACGAGCAGTACTTC. The encoded protein is CASSYQNEQYF.

This rearrangement joins TRBV19 to TRBJ2-2; D is uncertain. From germline, CDR1 is LNHDA and CDR2 SQIVND (reference sequence). V dropped 3 bases and J dropped 7 bases, with 12 bases sitting between them. The length of the CDR3 is 14 residues. CDR3 in amino acids: CASSIMVQVGELFF. For the CDR3, the DNA is TGTGCCAGTAGTATTATGGTCCAGGTCGGGGAGCTGTTTTTT.

The gene calls are TRBV6-1 and TRBJ2-3; TRBD2 matches at 9 bases. J lost 2 bases, V lost 1 base, and 10 bases had no gene match. CDR1 and CDR2 (germline): MNHNS, SASEGT. The CDR3 covers 18 residues. The CDR3 sequence is CASSEVREGNWYTDTQYF. DNA of the CDR3: TGTGCCAGCAGTGAAGTGCGGGAGGGCAATTGGTACACAGATACGCAGTATTTT.

CDR3 nucleotide sequence: TGTGCCAGTTTGGACCGGGACAGGGAGCTGTTTTTT. Translating gives CASLDRDRELFF. This rearrangement joins TRBV7-6 to TRBJ2-2, with D maybe TRBD1 (6 bases). CDR1 is SGHVS, CDR2 FNYEAQ, per germline. The CDR3 loop spans 12 amino acids. V was clipped by 9 bases and J by 9 bases, with 14 bases between them.

The genes are TRBV27 and TRBJ2-7; TRBD2 matches at 7 bases. This CDR3 spans 15 amino acids. Unmatched junction bases numbered 11, after V lost 5 bases and J lost 4 bases. The germline CDR1 and CDR2 sequences are MNHEY and SMNVEV (reference sequence). CDR3 DNA sequence: TGTGCCAGCAGTCCATCGAGGGGTAGCGGGTACGAGCAGTACTTC. Its translation is CASSPSRGSGYEQYF.

This clone was counted only a few times. The rearrangement uses TRBV12-5 and TRBJ2-2, with 8 nucleotides matching TRBD1. This CDR3 region has 15 residues. The V and J ends lost 3 bases and 6 bases, in that order; junction bases with no gene match: 6. CDR1 is LGHNT, CDR2 FRNRAP, per germline. CDR3 amino acids: CASGFGQGASGELFF. The CDR3 DNA reads TGTGCTAGTGGTTTCGGCCAGGGGGCGTCCGGGGAGCTGTTTTTT.

This clone was recorded once. The gene calls are TRBV29-1 and TRBJ2-2; 9 nucleotides line up with TRBD2. V trimming: 6 bases; J trimming: 8 bases; junction bases outside the gene matches: 10. Germline V gives CDR1 SQVTM, CDR2 ANQGSEA. There are 14 residues in the CDR3. CDR3 coding DNA: TGCAGCGTAGCCGGGACTAGCCCTTCGGGGGAGCTGTTTTTT. Translated, it gives CSVAGTSPSGELFF.

J is TRBJ2-1 and V is TRBV9; 12 nucleotides line up with TRBD2. The J segment lost 8 bases and the V segment lost 1 base, leaving 10 bases of the junction unmatched. The CDR3 totals 17 residues. The V gene's germline CDR1 is SGDLS and CDR2 YYNGEE. In nucleotides, the CDR3 is TGTGCCAGCAGCGTATTCTCTAGCGGGAGGGCCAGCGATGAGCAGTTCTTC. As protein: CASSVFSSGRASDEQFF.

This clone was seen once. The chain has TRBV5-1 and TRBJ2-5, with 7 bases fitting TRBD2. Per the germline V gene, CDR1 is SGHRS and CDR2 is YFSETQ. The CDR3 is 15 residues long. Trimming at V came to 0 bases and at J to 9 bases, leaving 11 bases not matched to a gene. The CDR3 DNA reads TGCGCCAGCAGCTTGGAGCCTAGCGGCCTTTGGGCCCAGTACTTC. Its translation is CASSLEPSGLWAQYF.

This clone was seen only once. This sequence joins TRBV18 and TRBJ2-5; D remains unclear. The CDR3 is 12 amino acids. V was shortened by 3 bases and J by 2 bases, with 4 bases between the two germline ends. The germline V gene has CDR1 KGHSH and CDR2 LQKENI. CDR3 sequence (DNA): TGTGCCAGCTCACCCCAACAAGAGACCCAGTACTTC. The encoded protein is CASSPQQETQYF.

The gene calls are TRBV29-1 and TRBJ2-1, with 9 bases matching TRBD2. This CDR3 region has 13 residues. Trimming removed 6 bases from V and 16 bases from J; junction bases left unmatched: 16. Germline values: CDR1 SQVTM, CDR2 ANQGSEA. The CDR3 DNA follows: TGCAGCGTGACCGGGACTAGCTGCTCTGAGTGCTTCTTC. Translation: CSVTGTSCSECFF.

This sequence joins TRBV6-5 and TRBJ2-7, with 8 bases fitting TRBD2. Germline loops: CDR1 MNHEY, CDR2 SVGAGI. The CDR3 is made up of 15 amino acids. Trimming cost V 6 bases and J 3 bases; bases outside gene matches: 10. The CDR3 DNA follows: TGTGCCAGCAGCCCCGGGGGGGGGCGTTTCTACGAGCAGTACTTC. This sequence encodes CASSPGGGRFYEQYF.

In this sample, this clone turned up once. V usage is TRBV6-5 and J usage is TRBJ2-7, with TRBD2 matching 14 bases. The CDR3 loop spans 16 amino acids. Looked up from germline, CDR1 is MNHEY and CDR2 is SVGAGI. V lost 4 bases to trimming and J lost 3 bases; unmatched junction nucleotides: 5. CDR3 in amino acids: CASSSWTSGGSYEQYF. The CDR3 DNA sequence: TGTGCCAGCAGTTCCTGGACTAGCGGGGGGAGCTACGAGCAGTACTTC.